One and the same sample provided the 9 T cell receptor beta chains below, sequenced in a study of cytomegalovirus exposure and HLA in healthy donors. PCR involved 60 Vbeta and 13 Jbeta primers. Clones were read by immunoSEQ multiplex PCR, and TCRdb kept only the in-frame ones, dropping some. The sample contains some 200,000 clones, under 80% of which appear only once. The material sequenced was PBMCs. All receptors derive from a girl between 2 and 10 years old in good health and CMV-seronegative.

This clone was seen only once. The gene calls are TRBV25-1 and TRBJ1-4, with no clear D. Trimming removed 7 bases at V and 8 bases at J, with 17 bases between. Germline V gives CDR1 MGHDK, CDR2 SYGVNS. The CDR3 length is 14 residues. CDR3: CASTNTGVSEKLFF. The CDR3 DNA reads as TGTGCCAGCACCAACACCGGGGTGAGCGAAAAACTGTTTTTT. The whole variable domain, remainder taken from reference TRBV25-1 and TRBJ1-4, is EADIYQTPRYLVIGTGKKITLECSQTMGHDKMYWYQQDPGMELHLIHYSYGVNSTEKGDLSSESTVSRIRTEHFPLTLESARPSHTSQYLCASTNTGVSEKLFFGSGTQLSVL.

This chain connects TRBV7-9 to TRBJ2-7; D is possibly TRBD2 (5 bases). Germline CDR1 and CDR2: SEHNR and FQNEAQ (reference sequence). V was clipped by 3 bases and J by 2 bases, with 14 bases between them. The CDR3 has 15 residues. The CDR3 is CASSFPTDGTYEQYF. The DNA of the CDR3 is TGTGCCAGCAGCTTCCCAACGGACGGGACCTACGAGCAGTACTTC.

The CDR3 nucleotides read TGTGCCAGCAGCCGGGGACAAGTGAACACTGAAGCTTTCTTT. This gives the protein CASSRGQVNTEAFF. The genes are TRBV5-4 and TRBJ1-1; D perhaps matches TRBD1 (6 bases). The CDR3 is 14 amino acids. The germline CDR1 and CDR2 sequences are SGHNT and YYREEE (reference sequence). Trimming cost V 4 bases and J 0 bases, with 10 bases left between them.

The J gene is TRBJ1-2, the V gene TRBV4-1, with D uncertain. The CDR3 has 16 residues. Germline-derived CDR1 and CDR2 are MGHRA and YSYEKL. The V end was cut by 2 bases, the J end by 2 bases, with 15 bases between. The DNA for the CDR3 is TGCGCCAGCAGCCAAAAGCAATACGCCCACAACTATGGCTACACCTTC. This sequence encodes CASSQKQYAHNYGYTF.

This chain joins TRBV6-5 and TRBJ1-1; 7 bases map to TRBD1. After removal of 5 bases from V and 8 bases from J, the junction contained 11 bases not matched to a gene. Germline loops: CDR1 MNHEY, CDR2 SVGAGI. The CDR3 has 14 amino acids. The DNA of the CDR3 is TGTGCCAGCAGTCTGCCCCCTCCGGGACAGGAAGCTTTCTTT. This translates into CASSLPPPGQEAFF.

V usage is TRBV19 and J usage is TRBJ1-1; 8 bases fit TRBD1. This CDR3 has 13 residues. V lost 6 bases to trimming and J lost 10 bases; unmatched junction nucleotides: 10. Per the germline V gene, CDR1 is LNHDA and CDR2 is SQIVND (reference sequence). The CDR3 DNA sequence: TGTGCCAGTAGGGAAATAAGGACAGGGATAGCTTTCTTT. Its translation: CASREIRTGIAFF. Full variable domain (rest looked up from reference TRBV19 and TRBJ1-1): DGGITQSPKYLFRKEGQNVTLSCEQNLNHDAMYWYRQDPGQGLRLIYYSQIVNDFQKGDIAEGYSVSREKKESFPLTVTSAQKNPTAFYLCASREIRTGIAFFGQGTRLTVV.

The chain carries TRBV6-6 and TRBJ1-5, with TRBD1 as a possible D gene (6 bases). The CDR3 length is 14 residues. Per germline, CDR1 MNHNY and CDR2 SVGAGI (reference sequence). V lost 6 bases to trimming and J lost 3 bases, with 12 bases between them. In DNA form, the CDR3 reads TGTGCCAGCAGGGGGGCAGGGAACAATCAGCCCCAGCATTTT. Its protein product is CASRGAGNNQPQHF.

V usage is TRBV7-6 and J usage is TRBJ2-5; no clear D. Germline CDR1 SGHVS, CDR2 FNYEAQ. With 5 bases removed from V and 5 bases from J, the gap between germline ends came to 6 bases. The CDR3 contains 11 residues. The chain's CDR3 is CASSPLETQYF. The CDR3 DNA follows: TGTGCCAGCAGCCCCTTGGAGACCCAGTACTTC.

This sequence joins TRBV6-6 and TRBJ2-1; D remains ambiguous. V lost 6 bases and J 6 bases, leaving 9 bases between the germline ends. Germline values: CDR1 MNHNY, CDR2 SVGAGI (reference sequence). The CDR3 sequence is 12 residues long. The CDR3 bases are TGTGCCAGCAGGCCCCAGTCCAATGAGCAGTTCTTC. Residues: CASRPQSNEQFF.